This T cell receptor (beta chain) originates from a study of blood T cell repertoires in COVID-19. The overall study: The study drew acute and convalescent COVID-19 samples from the United States, Italy and Spain. In each case, the material was cDNA or gDNA derived from T cells, B-cell-depleted T cells, or PBMCs.

V lost 5 bases, J lost 8 bases, and 7 bases stayed unmatched. CDR3 length: 14 residues. Germline lookup yields CDR1 SGHTA and CDR2 FQGNSA. Authors' methods: The assay estimated nucleated cells by amplifying reference gene primers. Sequencing used immunoSEQ multiplex PCR; TCRdb keeps in-frame clones, though not all of them. The V and J calls and clone size are taken from that table; D and trimming were inferred from the DNA. The sample includes about 330,000 clones, about 82% of them seen just once. The chain uses TRBV7-2 and TRBJ2-2, with 8 bases that match TRBD1. This TCR was sampled from a woman aged 50 to 60 with acute or convalescent COVID-19. Sequencing was done on a sample of peripheral blood. Written as DNA, the CDR3 is TGTGCCAGCAGCCCCTGGACAGGGAATGGGGAGCTGTTTTTT. Residues: CASSPWTGNGELFF.